This TCR beta chain was retrieved from a study of regulatory T cells in long-lasting Graves disease. Building the TCR beta libraries relied on iRepertoire HTBI primers, and CDR3 regions underwent Arm-PCR. TCRdb called the multiplex PCR reads again in MiXCR, with one record for every CDR3 protein. The repertoire has 560,000 or so distinct CDR3 sequences, approximately 16% of them found once; the top ten carry 12%. This clonotype has at least ten counts. Time point described: newly diagnosed GD, antithyroid drugs for less than 3 months. The TCR library used RNA extracted from PBMCs. The V gene's germline CDR1 is SGHRS and CDR2 YFSETQ. This CDR3 is 19 amino acids long. V lost 2 bases and J 0 bases, leaving 21 bases between the germline ends. These records were also assigned to another study, of T cells in Graves' hyperthyroidism and ophthalmopathy. That publication notes: Hyperthyroidism was newly diagnosed in patients aged 18 to 65 (duration under 2 months).

The receptor was isolated from a young man with Graves disease. The J gene is TRBJ2-1, the V gene TRBV5-1; tentatively, D is TRBD1 or TRBD2 (5 bases each). The sequences come from peripheral blood mononuclear cells (PBMCs), collected at new diagnosis, from a patient treated with antithyroid drugs. The CDR3 coding sequence is TGCGCCAGCAGCTTACCCCGAGGGGCCCAGGCCGACTCCTACAATGAGCAGTTCTTC. Its protein is CASSLPRGAQADSYNEQFF. Based on the CDR3 plus reference TRBV5-1 and TRBJ2-1, the full variable domain is KAGVTQTPRYLIKTRGQQVTLSCSPISGHRSVSWYQQTPGQGLQFLFEYFSETQRNKGNFPGRFSGRQFSNSRSEMNVSTLELGDSALYLCASSLPRGAQADSYNEQFFGPGTRLTVL.